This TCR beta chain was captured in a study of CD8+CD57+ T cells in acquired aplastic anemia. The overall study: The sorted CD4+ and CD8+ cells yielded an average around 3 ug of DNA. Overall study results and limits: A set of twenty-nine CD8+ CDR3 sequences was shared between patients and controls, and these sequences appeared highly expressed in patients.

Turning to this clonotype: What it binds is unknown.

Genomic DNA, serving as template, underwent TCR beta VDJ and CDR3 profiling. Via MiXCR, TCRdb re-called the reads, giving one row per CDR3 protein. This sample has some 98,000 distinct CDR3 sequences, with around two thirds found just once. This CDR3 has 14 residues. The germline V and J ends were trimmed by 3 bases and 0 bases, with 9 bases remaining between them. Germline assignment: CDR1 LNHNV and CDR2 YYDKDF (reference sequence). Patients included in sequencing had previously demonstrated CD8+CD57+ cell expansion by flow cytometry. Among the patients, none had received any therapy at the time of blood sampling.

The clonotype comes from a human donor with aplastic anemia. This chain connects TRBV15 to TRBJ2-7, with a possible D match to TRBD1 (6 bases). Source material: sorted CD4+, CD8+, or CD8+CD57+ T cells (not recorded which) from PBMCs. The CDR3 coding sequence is TGTGCCACCAGCAGGAGGGGGAGCTCCTACGAGCAGTACTTC. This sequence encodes CATSRRGSSYEQYF.